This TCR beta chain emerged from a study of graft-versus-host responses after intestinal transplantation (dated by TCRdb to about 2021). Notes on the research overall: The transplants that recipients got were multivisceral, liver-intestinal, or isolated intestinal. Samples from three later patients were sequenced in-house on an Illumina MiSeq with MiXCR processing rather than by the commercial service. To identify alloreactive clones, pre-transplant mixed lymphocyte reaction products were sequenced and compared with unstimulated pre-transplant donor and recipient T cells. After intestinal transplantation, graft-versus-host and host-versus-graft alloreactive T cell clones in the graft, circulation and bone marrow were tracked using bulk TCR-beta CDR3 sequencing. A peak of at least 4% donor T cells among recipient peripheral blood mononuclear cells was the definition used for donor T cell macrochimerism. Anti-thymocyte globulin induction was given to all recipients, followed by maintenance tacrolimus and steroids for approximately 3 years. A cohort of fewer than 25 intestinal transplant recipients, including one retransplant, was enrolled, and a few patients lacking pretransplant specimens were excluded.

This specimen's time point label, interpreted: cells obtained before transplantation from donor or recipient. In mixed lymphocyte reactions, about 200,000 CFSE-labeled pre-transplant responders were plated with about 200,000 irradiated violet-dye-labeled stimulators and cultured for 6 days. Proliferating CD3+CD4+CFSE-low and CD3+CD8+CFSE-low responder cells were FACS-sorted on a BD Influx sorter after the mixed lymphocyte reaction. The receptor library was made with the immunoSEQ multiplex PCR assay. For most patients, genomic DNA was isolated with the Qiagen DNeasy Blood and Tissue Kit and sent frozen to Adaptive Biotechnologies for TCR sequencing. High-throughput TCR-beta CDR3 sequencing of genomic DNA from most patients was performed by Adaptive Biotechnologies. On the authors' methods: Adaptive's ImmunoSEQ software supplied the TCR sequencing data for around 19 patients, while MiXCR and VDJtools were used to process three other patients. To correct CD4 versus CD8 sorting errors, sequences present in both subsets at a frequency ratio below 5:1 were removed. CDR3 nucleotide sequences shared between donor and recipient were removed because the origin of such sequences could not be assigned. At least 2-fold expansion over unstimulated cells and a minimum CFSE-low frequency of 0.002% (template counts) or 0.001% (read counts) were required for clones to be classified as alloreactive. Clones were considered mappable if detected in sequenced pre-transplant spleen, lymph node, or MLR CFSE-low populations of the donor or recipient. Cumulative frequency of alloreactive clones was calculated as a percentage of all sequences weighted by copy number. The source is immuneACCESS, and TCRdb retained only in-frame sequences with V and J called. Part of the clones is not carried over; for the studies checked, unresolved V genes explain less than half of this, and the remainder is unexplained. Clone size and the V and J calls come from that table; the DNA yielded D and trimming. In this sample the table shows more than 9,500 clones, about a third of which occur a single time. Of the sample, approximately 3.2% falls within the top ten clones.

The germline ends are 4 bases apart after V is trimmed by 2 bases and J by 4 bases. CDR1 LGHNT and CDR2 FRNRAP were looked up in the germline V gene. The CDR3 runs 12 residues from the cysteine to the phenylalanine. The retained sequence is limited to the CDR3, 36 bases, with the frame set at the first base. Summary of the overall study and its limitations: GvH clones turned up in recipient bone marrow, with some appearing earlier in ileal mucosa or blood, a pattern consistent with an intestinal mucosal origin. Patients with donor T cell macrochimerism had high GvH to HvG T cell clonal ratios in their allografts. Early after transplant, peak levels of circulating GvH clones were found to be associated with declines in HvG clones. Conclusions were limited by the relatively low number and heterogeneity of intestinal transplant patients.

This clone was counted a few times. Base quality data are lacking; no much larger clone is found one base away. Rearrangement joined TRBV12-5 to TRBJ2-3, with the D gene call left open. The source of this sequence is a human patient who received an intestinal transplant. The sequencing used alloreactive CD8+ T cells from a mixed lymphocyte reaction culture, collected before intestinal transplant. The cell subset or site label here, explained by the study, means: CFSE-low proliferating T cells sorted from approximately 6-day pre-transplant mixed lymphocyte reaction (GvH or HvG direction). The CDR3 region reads CASGLSPDTQYF. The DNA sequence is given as TGTGCTAGTGGTTTGAGCCCAGATACGCAGTATTTT.